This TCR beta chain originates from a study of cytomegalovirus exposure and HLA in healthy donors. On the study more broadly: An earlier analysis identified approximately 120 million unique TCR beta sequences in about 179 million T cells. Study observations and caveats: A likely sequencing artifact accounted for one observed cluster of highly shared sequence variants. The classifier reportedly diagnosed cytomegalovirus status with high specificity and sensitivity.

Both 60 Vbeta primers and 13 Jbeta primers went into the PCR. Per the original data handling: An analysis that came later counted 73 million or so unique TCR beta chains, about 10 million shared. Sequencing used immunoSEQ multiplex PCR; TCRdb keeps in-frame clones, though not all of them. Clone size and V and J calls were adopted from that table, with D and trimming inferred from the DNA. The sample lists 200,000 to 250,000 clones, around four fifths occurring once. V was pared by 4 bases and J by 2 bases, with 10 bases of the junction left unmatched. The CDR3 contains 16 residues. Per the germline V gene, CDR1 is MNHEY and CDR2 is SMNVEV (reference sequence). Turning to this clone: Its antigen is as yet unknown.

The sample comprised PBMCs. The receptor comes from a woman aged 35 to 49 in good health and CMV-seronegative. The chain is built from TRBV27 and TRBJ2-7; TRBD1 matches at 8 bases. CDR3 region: CASSSMGDRWTYEQYF. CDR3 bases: TGTGCCAGCAGTTCAATGGGGGACAGGTGGACCTACGAGCAGTACTTC.